The T cell receptor (beta chain) described here comes from a study of control samples from healthy donors and cancer patients (dated by TCRdb to 2019 to 2021). Libraries were built with the immunoSEQ multiplex PCR assay. Not all clones reach the TCRdb copy of this immuneACCESS table, which keeps in-frame sequences only. Checked studies attribute under half of the gap to unresolved V genes and leave the rest unexplained. The sample profile shows about 150,000 clones; more than 85% of them were found once. The ten top clones hold 2% of the sample. From its cysteine to its phenylalanine, the CDR3 spans 15 amino acids. Here the CDR3 DNA is all that survives: 45 bases in frame from base 1. Looking up the germline V gene yields CDR1 SGHRS and CDR2 YFSETQ. V is reduced by 0 bases and J by 3 bases, leaving a spacing of 10 bases between them. About this clone itself: The clone's antigen remains unknown. Base quality data are lacking; no much larger clone is found one base away.

Material: blood. The sequence derives from a woman in her thirties or forties in good health. Recombination connected TRBV5-1 to TRBJ1-3; the D gene is possibly TRBD1, with 5 bases matching. The CDR3 corresponds to CASSLDPRVGNTIYF. In nucleotides, the sequence is TGCGCCAGCAGCTTGGATCCCAGGGTTGGAAACACCATATATTTT.